This T cell receptor beta chain appears in the sequencing data of a study of blood T cells in healthy people across ages. Primed by a sample-barcoded 5' primer and a J-beta primer mix, a second PCR proceeded for roughly 6 to 12 cycles. Carrying 12 random nucleotides, a template-switch adaptor labeled each individual cDNA molecule. MiXCR was run by TCRdb on the 5' RACE reads, yielding one entry per CDR3 protein. The profile shows some 710,000 distinct CDR3 sequences, about 45% of them singletons. Germline assignment: CDR1 ENHRY and CDR2 SYGVKD. The length of the CDR3 is 14 residues. V dropped 8 bases and J dropped 6; count of bases not matched to a gene: 10.

The chain employs TRBV10-3 and TRBJ2-3, with 8 bases that match TRBD1. The sequenced sample was blood. The clonotype was recovered from a man at least 80 years old in good health. In DNA form, the CDR3 reads TGTGCCATCCGGGGACAGGAGGGGAGGGATACGCAGTATTTT. Its protein product is CAIRGQEGRDTQYF.